What follows describes a single T cell receptor (beta chain). As yet, its antigen is unknown. A multiplex PCR was run with 60 Vbeta primers and 13 Jbeta primers. Sequencing was performed with immunoSEQ multiplex PCR; in TCRdb, only in-frame clones are kept and a portion is missing. Of more than 200,000 clones listed, roughly 85% are singletons. Germline V gene lookup returns CDR1 WNHNN and CDR2 SYGVQD (reference sequence). V was shortened by 6 bases and J by 1 base, with 11 bases between the two germline ends. The CDR3 runs 14 residues. The data were taken from a study of cytomegalovirus exposure and HLA in healthy donors. Study findings and constraints: Researchers reported in a later analysis that a missense DCLRE1C variant was tied to TCR beta V- and J-gene trimming. Further analysis was carried out later, and it showed several of the most significant clusters appearing linked to common viral pathogens. Highly shared variants forming one cluster were likely a sequencing artifact. About 90% or about 30% of the time was how often most TCR beta V segments were productive, according to an earlier analysis.

The sequenced material came from PBMCs. The sequence was collected from a male donor in good health and CMV-seronegative. The V and J genes are TRBV10-1 and TRBJ2-3; the D is unclear. The CDR3 nucleotides read TGCGCCAGCAGGAGTGACTTATGCACAGATACGCAGTATTTT. It specifies CASRSDLCTDTQYF.